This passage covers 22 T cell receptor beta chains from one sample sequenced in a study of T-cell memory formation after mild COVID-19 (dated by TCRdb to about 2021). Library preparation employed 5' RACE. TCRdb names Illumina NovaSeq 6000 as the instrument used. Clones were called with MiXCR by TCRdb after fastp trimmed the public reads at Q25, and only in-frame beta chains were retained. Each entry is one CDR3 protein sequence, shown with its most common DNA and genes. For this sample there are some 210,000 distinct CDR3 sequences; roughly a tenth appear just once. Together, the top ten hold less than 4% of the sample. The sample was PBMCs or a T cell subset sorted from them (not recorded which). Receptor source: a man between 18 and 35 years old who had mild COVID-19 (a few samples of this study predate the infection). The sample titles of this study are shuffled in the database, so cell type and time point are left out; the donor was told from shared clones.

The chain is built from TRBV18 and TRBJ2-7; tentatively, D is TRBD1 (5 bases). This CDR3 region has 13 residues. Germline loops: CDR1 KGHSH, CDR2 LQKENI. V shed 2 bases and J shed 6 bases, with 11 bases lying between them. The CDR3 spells CASSPGAGAEQYF. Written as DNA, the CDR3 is TGTGCCAGCTCACCAGGGGCAGGAGCCGAGCAGTACTTC. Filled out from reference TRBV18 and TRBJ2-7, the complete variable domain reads NAGVMQNPRHLVRRRGQEARLRCSPMKGHSHVYWYRQLPEEGLKFMVYLQKENIIDESGMPKERFSAEFPKEGPSILRIQQVVRGDSAAYFCASSPGAGAEQYFGPGTRLTVT.

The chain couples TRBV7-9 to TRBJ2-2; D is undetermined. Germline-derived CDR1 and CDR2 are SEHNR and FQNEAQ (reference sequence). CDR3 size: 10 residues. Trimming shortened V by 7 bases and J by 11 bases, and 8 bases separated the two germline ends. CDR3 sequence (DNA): TGTGCCAGCACCCAAGTCGAGCTGTTTTTT. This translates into CASTQVELFF.

The CDR3 loop reads CASSLVTGEETQYF. CDR3 nucleotide sequence: TGTGCCAGCAGCTTAGTGACAGGGGAAGAGACCCAGTACTTC. This chain joins TRBV7-6 and TRBJ2-5; 8 nucleotides line up with TRBD1. The V segment lost 1 base and the J segment 3 bases; nucleotides outside the gene matches: 1. The CDR3 runs to 14 residues. Looked up from germline, CDR1 is SGHVS and CDR2 is FNYEAQ.

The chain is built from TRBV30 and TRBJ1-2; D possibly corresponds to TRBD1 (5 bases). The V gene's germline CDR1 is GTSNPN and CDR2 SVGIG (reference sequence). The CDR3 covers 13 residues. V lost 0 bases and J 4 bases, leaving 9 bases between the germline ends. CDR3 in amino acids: CAWSVDSVYGYTF. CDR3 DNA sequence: TGTGCCTGGAGTGTTGACAGCGTCTATGGCTACACCTTC. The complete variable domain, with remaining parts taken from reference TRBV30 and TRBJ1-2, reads SQTIHQWPATLVQPVGSPLSLECTVEGTSNPNLYWYRQAAGRGLQLLFYSVGIGQISSEVPQNLSASRPQDRQFILSSKKLLLSDSGFYLCAWSVDSVYGYTFGSGTRLTVV.

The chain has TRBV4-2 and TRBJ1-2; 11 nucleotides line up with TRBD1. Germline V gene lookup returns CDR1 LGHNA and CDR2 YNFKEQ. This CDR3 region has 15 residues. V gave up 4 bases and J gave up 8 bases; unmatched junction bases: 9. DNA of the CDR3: TGTGCCAGCAGCCCGGGACAGGGGGATCTATGGGGCTACACCTTC. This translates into CASSPGQGDLWGYTF.

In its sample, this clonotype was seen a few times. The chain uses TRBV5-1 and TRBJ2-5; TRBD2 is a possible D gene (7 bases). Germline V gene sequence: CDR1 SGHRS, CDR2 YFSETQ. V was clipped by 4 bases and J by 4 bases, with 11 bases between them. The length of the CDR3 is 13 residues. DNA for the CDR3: TGCGCCAGCAGCCAAGGGGGGGGAGAGACCCAGTACTTC. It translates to CASSQGGGETQYF. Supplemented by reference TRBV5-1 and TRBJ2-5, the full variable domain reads KAGVTQTPRYLIKTRGQQVTLSCSPISGHRSVSWYQQTPGQGLQFLFEYFSETQRNKGNFPGRFSGRQFSNSRSEMNVSTLELGDSALYLCASSQGGGETQYFGPGTRLLVL.

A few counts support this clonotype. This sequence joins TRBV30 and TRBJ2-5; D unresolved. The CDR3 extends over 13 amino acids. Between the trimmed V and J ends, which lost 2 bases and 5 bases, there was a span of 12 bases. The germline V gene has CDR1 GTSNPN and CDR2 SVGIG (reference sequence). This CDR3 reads CAWSYVLGETQYF. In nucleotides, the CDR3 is TGTGCCTGGAGTTATGTGCTGGGGGAGACCCAGTACTTC.

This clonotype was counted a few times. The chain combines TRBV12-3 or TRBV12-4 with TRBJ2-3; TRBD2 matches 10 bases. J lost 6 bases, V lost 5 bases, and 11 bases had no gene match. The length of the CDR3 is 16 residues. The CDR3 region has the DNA TGTGCCAGCAGTCCGGGACTAGCGTGGGTGGAGGATACGCAGTATTTT. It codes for CASSPGLAWVEDTQYF.

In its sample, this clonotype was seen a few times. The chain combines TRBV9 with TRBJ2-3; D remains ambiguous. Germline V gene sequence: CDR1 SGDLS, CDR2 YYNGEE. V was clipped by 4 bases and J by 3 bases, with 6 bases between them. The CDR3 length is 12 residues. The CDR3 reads CASSFPTDTQYF. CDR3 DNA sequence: TGTGCCAGCAGCTTTCCGACAGATACGCAGTATTTT.

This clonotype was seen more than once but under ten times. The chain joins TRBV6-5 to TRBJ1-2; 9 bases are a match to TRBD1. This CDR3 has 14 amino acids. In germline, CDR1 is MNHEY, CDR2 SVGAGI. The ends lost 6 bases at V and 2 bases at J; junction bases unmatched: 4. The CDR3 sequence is CASRRDRENYGYTF. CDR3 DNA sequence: TGTGCCAGCAGGAGGGACAGGGAGAACTATGGCTACACCTTC.

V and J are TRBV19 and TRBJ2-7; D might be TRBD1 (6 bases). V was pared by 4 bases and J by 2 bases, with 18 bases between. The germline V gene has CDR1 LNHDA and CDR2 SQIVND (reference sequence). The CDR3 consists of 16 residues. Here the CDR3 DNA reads TGTGCCAGTAGTAGAATCACAGGGTCTACTCCCTACGAGCAGTACTTC. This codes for CASSRITGSTPYEQYF.

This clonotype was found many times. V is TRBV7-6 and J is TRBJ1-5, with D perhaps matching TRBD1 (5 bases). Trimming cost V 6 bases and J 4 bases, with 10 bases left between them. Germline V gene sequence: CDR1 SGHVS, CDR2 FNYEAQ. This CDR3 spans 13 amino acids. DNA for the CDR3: TGTGCCAGCAGTTCCGACAGAAATCAGCCCCAGCATTTT. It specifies CASSSDRNQPQHF.

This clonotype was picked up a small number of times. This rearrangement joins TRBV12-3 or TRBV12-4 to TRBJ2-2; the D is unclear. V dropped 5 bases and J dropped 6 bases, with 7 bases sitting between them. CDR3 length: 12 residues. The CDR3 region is CASSQVAGELFF. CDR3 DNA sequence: TGTGCCAGCAGTCAGGTGGCCGGGGAGCTGTTTTTT.

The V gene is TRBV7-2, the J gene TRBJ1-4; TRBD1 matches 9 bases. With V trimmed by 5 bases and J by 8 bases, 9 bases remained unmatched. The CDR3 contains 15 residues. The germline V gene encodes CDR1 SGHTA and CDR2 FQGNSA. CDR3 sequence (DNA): TGTGCCAGCAGCGCCCGACAGGGGGAGGAGGAAAAACTGTTTTTT. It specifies CASSARQGEEEKLFF.

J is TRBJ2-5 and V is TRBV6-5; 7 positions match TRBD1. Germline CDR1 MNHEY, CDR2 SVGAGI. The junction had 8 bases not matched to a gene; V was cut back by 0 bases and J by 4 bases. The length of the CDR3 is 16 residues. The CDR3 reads CASSYSMGQLLETQYF. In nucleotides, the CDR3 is TGTGCCAGCAGTTACTCGATGGGACAGCTACTAGAGACCCAGTACTTC.

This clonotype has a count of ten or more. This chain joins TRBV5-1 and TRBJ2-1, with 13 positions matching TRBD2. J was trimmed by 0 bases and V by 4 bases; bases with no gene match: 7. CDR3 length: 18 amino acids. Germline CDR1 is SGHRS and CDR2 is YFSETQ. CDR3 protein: CASSQGTSGVGSYNEQFF. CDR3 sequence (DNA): TGCGCCAGCAGCCAGGGGACTAGCGGGGTCGGCTCCTACAATGAGCAGTTCTTC.

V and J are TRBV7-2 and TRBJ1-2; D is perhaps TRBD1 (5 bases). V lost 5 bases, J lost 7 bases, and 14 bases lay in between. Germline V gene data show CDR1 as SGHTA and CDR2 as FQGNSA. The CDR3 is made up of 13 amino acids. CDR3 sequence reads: CASSLSQGGGYTF. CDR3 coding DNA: TGTGCCAGCAGCCTATCTCAGGGCGGTGGCTACACCTTC.

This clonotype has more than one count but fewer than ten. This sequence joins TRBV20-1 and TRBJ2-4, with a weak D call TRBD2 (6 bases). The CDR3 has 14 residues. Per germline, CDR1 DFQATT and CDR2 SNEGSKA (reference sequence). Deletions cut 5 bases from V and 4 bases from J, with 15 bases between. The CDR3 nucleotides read TGCAGTGCTTCGTACCGGGCGGGAAAAAACATTCAGTACTTC. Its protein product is CSASYRAGKNIQYF.

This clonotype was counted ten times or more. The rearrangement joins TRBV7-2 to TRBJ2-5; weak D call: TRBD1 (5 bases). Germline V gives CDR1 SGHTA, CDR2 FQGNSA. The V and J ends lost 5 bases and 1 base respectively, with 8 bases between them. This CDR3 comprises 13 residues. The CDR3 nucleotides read TGTGCCAGCAGCGGGGCCCTCCAAGAGACCCAGTACTTC. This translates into CASSGALQETQYF.

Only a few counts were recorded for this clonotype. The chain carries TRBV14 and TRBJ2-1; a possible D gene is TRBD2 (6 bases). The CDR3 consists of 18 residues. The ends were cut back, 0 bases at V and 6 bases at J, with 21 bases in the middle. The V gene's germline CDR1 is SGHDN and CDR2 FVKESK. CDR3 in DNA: TGTGCCAGCAGCCAAGATATTTGGAGGGCACGGTACGGCAATGAGCAGTTCTTC. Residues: CASSQDIWRARYGNEQFF.

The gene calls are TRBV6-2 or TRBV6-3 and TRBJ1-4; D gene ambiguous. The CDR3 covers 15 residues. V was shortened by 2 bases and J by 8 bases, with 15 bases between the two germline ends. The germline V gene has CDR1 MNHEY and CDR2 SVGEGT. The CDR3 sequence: CASSYPAVRAEKLFF. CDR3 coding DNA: TGTGCCAGCAGTTACCCAGCGGTACGGGCGGAAAAACTGTTTTTT.

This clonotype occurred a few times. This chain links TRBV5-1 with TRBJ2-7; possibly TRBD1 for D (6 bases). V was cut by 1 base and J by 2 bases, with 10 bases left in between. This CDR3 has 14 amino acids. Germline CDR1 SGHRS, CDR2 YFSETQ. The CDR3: CASSLTGTTYEQYF. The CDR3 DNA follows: TGCGCCAGCAGCTTGACAGGGACAACCTACGAGCAGTACTTC.